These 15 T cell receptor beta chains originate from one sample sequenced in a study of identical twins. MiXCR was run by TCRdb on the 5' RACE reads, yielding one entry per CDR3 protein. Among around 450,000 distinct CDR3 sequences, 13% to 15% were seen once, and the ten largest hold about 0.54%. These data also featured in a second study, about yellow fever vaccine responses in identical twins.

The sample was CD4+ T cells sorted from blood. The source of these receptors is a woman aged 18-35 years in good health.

The CDR3 bases are TGCAGCGTTACCGGGACGGGTAACACTGAAGCTTTCTTT. It codes for CSVTGTGNTEAFF. The chain combines TRBV29-1 with TRBJ1-1; a possible D gene is TRBD1 (5 bases). V lost 5 bases and J lost 2, with 12 bases in between. Per the germline V gene, CDR1 is SQVTM and CDR2 is ANQGSEA. The CDR3 consists of 13 residues.

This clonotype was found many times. Here the CDR3 DNA reads TGCAGTGCTGAGGGACTAGCGGGAGGCCGCACAGATACGCAGTATTTT. Translation gives CSAEGLAGGRTDTQYF. The chain carries TRBV20-1 and TRBJ2-3; 15 nucleotides match TRBD2. V lost 5 bases to trimming and J lost 1 base; unmatched junction nucleotides: 4. The CDR3 loop spans 16 amino acids. From germline, CDR1 is DFQATT and CDR2 SNEGSKA (reference sequence).

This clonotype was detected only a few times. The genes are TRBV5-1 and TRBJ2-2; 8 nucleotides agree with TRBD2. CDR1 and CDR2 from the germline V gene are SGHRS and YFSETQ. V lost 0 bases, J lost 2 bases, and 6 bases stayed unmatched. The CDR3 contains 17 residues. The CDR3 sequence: CASSLGQTSVNTGELFF. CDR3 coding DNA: TGCGCCAGCAGCTTGGGGCAGACTAGCGTCAACACCGGGGAGCTGTTTTTT.

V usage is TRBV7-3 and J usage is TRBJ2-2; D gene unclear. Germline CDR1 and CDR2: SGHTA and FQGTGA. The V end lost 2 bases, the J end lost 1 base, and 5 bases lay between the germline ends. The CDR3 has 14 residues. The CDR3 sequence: CASSLFLNTGELFF. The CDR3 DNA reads TGTGCCAGCAGCTTATTTCTGAACACCGGGGAGCTGTTTTTT.

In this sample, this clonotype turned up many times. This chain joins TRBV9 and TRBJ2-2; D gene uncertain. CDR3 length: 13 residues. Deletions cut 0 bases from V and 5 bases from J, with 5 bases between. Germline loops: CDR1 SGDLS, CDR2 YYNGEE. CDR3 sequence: CASSVVGTGELFF. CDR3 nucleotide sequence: TGTGCCAGCAGCGTAGTGGGGACCGGGGAGCTGTTTTTT.

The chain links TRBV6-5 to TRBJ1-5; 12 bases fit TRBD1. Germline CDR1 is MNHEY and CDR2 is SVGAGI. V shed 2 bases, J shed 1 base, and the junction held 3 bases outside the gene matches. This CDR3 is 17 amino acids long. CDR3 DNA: TGTGCCAGCAGTTACACGGGACAGGGGGCGAGCAATCAGCCCCAGCATTTT. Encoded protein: CASSYTGQGASNQPQHF.

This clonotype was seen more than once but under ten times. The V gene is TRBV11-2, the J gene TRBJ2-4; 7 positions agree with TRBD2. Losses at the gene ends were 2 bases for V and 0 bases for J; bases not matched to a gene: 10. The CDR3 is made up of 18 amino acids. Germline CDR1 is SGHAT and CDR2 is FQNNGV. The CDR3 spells CASSLNEGLGPAKNIQYF. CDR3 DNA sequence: TGTGCCAGCAGCTTAAATGAAGGACTAGGCCCAGCCAAAAACATTCAGTACTTC.

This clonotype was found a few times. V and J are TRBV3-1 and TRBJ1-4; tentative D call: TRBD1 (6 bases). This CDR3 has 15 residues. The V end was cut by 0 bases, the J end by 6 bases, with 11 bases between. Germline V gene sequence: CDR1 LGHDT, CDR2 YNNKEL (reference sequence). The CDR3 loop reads CASSQEQQGDEKLFF. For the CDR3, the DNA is TGTGCCAGCAGCCAAGAACAACAGGGCGATGAAAAACTGTTTTTT.

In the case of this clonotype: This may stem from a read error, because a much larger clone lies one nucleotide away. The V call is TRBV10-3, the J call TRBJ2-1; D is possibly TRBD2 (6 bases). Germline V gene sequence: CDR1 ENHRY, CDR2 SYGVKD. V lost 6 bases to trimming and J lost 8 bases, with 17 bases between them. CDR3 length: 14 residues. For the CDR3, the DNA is TGTGCCATCAGGGTTGGTGGCGGGGTCTATGAGCAGTTCTTC. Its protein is CAIRVGGGVYEQFF.

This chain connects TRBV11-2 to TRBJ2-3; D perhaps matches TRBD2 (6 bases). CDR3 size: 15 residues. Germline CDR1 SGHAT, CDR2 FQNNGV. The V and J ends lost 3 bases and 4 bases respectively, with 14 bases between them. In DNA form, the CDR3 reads TGTGCCAGCAGCTTGGGAGGACCTGGGGCAGATACGCAGTATTTT. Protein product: CASSLGGPGADTQYF.

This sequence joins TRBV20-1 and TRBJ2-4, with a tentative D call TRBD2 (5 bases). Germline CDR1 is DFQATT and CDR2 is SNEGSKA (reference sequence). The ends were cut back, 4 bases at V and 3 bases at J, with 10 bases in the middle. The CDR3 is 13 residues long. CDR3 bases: TGCAGTGCTACCGAGGGTGGCAAAAACATTCAGTACTTC. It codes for CSATEGGKNIQYF.

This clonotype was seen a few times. Here the CDR3 reads CSAAGQNNYGYTF. The CDR3 region has the DNA TGCAGTGCTGCCGGACAGAACAACTATGGCTACACCTTC. The genes are TRBV20-1 and TRBJ1-2; a weak D match, TRBD1 (6 bases). V lost 5 bases, J lost 2 bases, and 12 bases lay in between. Germline lookup yields CDR1 DFQATT and CDR2 SNEGSKA (reference sequence). The CDR3 contains 13 residues.

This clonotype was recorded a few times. CDR3: CSARSYSTSGTYEQYF. The CDR3 coding sequence is TGCAGTGCTAGGTCGTACTCTACTAGCGGGACCTACGAGCAGTACTTC. This chain uses TRBV20-1 with TRBJ2-7, with 10 bases identical to TRBD2. The CDR3 has 16 residues. J gave up 2 bases and V 3 bases, and 10 bases lay outside the gene matches. Germline assignment: CDR1 DFQATT and CDR2 SNEGSKA (reference sequence).

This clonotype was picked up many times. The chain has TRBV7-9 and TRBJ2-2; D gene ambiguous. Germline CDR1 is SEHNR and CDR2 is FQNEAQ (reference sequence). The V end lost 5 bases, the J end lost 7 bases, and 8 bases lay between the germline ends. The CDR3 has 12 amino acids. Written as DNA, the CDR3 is TGTGCCAGCAGCCTCGTGGACGGGGAGCTGTTTTTT. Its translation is CASSLVDGELFF.

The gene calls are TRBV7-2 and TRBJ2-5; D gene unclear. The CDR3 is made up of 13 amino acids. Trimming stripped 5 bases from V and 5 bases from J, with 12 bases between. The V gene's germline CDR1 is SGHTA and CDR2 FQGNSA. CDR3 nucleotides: TGTGCCAGCAGCGTCCGCTGGGCGGAGACCCAGTACTTC. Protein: CASSVRWAETQYF.